Following are 10 T cell receptor beta chains from one sample sequenced in a study of T cells after yellow fever vaccination. TCRdb called the 5' RACE reads again in MiXCR, with one record for every CDR3 protein. The sample carries 250,000 to 400,000 distinct CDR3 sequences, approximately 4.3% recorded once. This sample comprised PBMCs, obtained 15 days after the yellow fever booster vaccination. These receptors originate from a man between 18 and 29 years old who received the YFV17D yellow fever vaccine.

In this sample, this clonotype turned up many times. The chain has TRBV29-1 and TRBJ2-1; D is possibly TRBD2 (5 bases). CDR1 and CDR2 from the germline V gene are SQVTM and ANQGSEA. This CDR3 comprises 11 residues. V was trimmed by 3 bases and J by 7 bases, leaving 7 bases between them. The CDR3 coding sequence is TGCAGCGTTGAGGGCGGGAATGAGCAGTTCTTC. It codes for CSVEGGNEQFF.

This clonotype was found a few times. The chain couples TRBV7-2 to TRBJ2-3; 9 nucleotides match TRBD2. This CDR3 comprises 17 residues. Unmatched junction bases numbered 9, after V lost 3 bases and J lost 2 bases. The V gene's germline CDR1 is SGHTA and CDR2 FQGNSA. As DNA, the CDR3 is TGTGCCAGCAGCTTCCCCGCGATAGCGGGGGTCACAGATACGCAGTATTTT. It specifies CASSFPAIAGVTDTQYF.

The rearrangement links TRBV7-9 to TRBJ2-3, with a possible D match to TRBD2 (6 bases). The length of the CDR3 is 15 residues. Trimming shortened V by 5 bases and J by 0 bases, and 12 bases separated the two germline ends. From germline, CDR1 is SEHNR and CDR2 FQNEAQ (reference sequence). The CDR3 spells CASSMGGSSTDTQYF. The CDR3 DNA reads TGTGCCAGCAGCATGGGGGGTTCTAGCACAGATACGCAGTATTTT.

J is TRBJ2-3 and V is TRBV9; perhaps TRBD1 as D (6 bases). CDR3 length equals 15 residues. The V gene lost 2 bases and the J gene lost 0 bases, with 10 bases spanning the gap. Germline lookup yields CDR1 SGDLS and CDR2 YYNGEE. The CDR3 region has the DNA TGTGCCAGCAGCGTGATTGGACAGAGCACAGATACGCAGTATTTT. The encoded protein is CASSVIGQSTDTQYF.

This clonotype was found a few times. The genes are TRBV7-3 and TRBJ2-7; 10 positions match TRBD1. The CDR3 is 16 amino acids. Germline lookup yields CDR1 SGHTA and CDR2 FQGTGA. V gave up 1 base and J gave up 1 base; unmatched junction bases: 4. The CDR3 coding sequence is TGTGCCAGCAGCTTAAATTCGGGACAGGGGTCCTACGAGCAGTACTTC. Its translation is CASSLNSGQGSYEQYF.

The chain couples TRBV18 to TRBJ1-2, with 7 positions matching TRBD1. V shed 4 bases, J shed 2 bases, and the junction held 10 bases outside the gene matches. CDR3 length: 16 residues. The germline V gene has CDR1 KGHSH and CDR2 LQKENI. This CDR3 reads CASSLADQGVNYGYTF. The CDR3 DNA sequence: TGTGCCAGCTCACTCGCTGATCAGGGGGTCAACTATGGCTACACCTTC.

This clonotype was counted at least ten times. This sequence joins TRBV5-5 and TRBJ2-7, with D possibly matching TRBD2 (6 bases). Trimming pared 5 bases from V and 0 bases from J, leaving 12 bases between. Germline loops: CDR1 SGHKS, CDR2 YYEKEE (reference sequence). The CDR3 covers 14 residues. The CDR3 region has the DNA TGTGCCAGCAGGTCACTAGCACGCTCCTACGAGCAGTACGTC. Translation gives CASRSLARSYEQYV.

This clonotype has a count of ten or more. V and J are TRBV29-1 and TRBJ2-5, with 7 bases fitting TRBD2. This CDR3 comprises 13 residues. V lost 3 bases and J lost 5; bases outside the gene matches: 6. The germline V gene has CDR1 SQVTM and CDR2 ANQGSEA. CDR3 sequence (DNA): TGCAGCGTTGAGGGACTAACTCGGGAGACCCAGTACTTC. Translated, it gives CSVEGLTRETQYF.

This clonotype appeared many times. This rearrangement joins TRBV7-8 to TRBJ2-5, with 10 nucleotides matching TRBD1. CDR1 and CDR2 from the germline V gene are SGHVS and FQNEAQ. V shed 5 bases, J shed 3 bases, and the junction held 12 bases outside the gene matches. This CDR3 region has 17 residues. CDR3 loop: CASSPSRTGGFEETQYF. In nucleotides, the CDR3 is TGTGCCAGCAGCCCCTCACGGACAGGGGGTTTTGAAGAGACCCAGTACTTC. The full variable domain, its missing parts supplied by reference TRBV7-8 and TRBJ2-5, is GAGVSQSPRYKVAKRGQDVALRCDPISGHVSLFWYQQALGQGPEFLTYFQNEAQLDKSGLPSDRFFAERPEGSVSTLKIQRTQQEDSAVYLCASSPSRTGGFEETQYFGPGTRLLVL.

This clonotype was seen repeatedly, ten times or more. This rearrangement joins TRBV20-1 to TRBJ2-2; D is undetermined. Germline CDR1 and CDR2: DFQATT and SNEGSKA (reference sequence). V lost 2 bases to trimming and J lost 5 bases, with 9 bases between them. There are 13 residues in the CDR3. The CDR3 protein is CSARPGGTGELFF. CDR3 nucleotide sequence: TGCAGTGCTAGACCTGGTGGTACCGGGGAGCTGTTTTTT.